A single sample gave rise to the 5 T cell receptor beta chains below, sequenced in a study of human T cells and chemical hapten exposure (dated by TCRdb to the early 2020s). Library prep was done by RACE. Sequencing was performed on a NextSeq 500. TCRdb's own reprocessing of the public reads used fastp at Q25 and MiXCR and kept productive beta chains. Rows matching on CDR3 protein sequence are summarized as one entry with the most common DNA and genes. The sample profile shows about 100,000 distinct CDR3 sequences; roughly 10% of them were found once. Of the sample, 2.5% to 4% is held by the ten largest clones. Per the publication, the time point label means: patch test 2, 6 weeks after DPC sensitization. What the treatment or condition label conveys for this sample: therapeutic diphenylcyclopropenone sensitization with weekly scalp DPC. The sample consisted of whole blood, taken in connection with sensitization to the hapten diphenylcyclopropenone (DPC). The receptors come from a woman aged 40 to 50 with alopecia areata. Some clones in this sample may be carry-over from other donors' samples.

The chain carries TRBV6-5 and TRBJ2-1; TRBD2 agrees at 13 bases. With V trimmed by 6 bases and J by 6 bases, 2 bases remained unmatched. The CDR3 length is 14 residues. Germline V CDR1 and CDR2: MNHEY, SVGAGI. CDR3 in DNA: TGTGCCAGCAGACGACTAGCGGGAGGCAATGAGCAGTTCTTC. Its protein product is CASRRLAGGNEQFF.

The V gene is TRBV10-3, the J gene TRBJ1-6; maybe TRBD1 (5 bases). With 6 bases removed from V and 5 bases from J, the gap between germline ends came to 11 bases. This CDR3 has 14 residues. Per germline, CDR1 ENHRY and CDR2 SYGVKD. The DNA for the CDR3 is TGTGCCATCAGGGGGGAAGGCAATAATTCACCCCTCCACTTT. Translated: CAIRGEGNNSPLHF.

This clonotype was counted at least ten times. The chain links TRBV7-9 to TRBJ1-1, with TRBD1 matching over 10 bases. The J segment lost 1 base and the V segment lost 3 bases, leaving 2 bases of the junction unmatched. Germline assignment: CDR1 SEHNR and CDR2 FQNEAQ (reference sequence). The CDR3 is 15 amino acids. CDR3: CASSLGQGKNTEAFF. The CDR3 DNA sequence: TGTGCCAGCAGCTTGGGACAGGGGAAGAACACTGAAGCTTTCTTT.

This clonotype was recorded many times. The chain carries TRBV12-5 and TRBJ1-1; a weak D match, TRBD1 (5 bases). Between the trimmed V and J ends, which lost 3 bases and 4 bases, there was a span of 9 bases. The CDR3 is 13 residues long. CDR1 LGHNT and CDR2 FRNRAP come from the germline V gene. CDR3 coding DNA: TGTGCTAGTGGTTTCGGGGGGGTCACTGAAGCTTTCTTT. This gives the protein CASGFGGVTEAFF. Based on the CDR3 plus reference TRBV12-5 and TRBJ1-1, the full variable domain is DARVTQTPRHKVTEMGQEVTMRCQPILGHNTVFWYRQTMMQGLELLAYFRNRAPLDDSGMPKDRFSAEMPDATLATLKIQPSEPRDSAVYFCASGFGGVTEAFFGQGTRLTVV.

This chain links TRBV7-2 with TRBJ1-1; 8 bases fit TRBD1. Germline CDR1 and CDR2: SGHTA and FQGNSA. This CDR3 comprises 15 residues. V lost 4 bases and J lost 0; bases outside the gene matches: 4. CDR3 DNA: TGTGCCAGCAGCTGGACAGGGCCCATGAACACTGAAGCTTTCTTT. Amino acid sequence: CASSWTGPMNTEAFF.